One T cell receptor (beta chain) is described in this entry. The sample originates from a study of T cells after somatic rescue of genetic block. Germline loops: CDR1 SGDLS, CDR2 YYNGEE. This CDR3 has 15 amino acids. The V end lost 4 bases, the J end lost 0 bases, and 12 bases lay between the germline ends. The assay was immunoSEQ multiplex PCR, and TCRdb's table has in-frame clones only and misses some. This sample yields 45,000 to 55,000 clones, of which 90% to 97% are seen a single time; about 0.076% belongs to the top ten. The J gene is TRBJ2-3, the V gene TRBV9, with unresolved D. The sequenced sample was peripheral blood mononuclear cells (PBMCs). This sequence originates from a child under two years old. The CDR3 sequence: CASSLRTASTDTQYF. The CDR3 coding sequence is TGTGCCAGCAGCCTCCGGACGGCTAGCACAGATACGCAGTATTTT.